This T cell receptor (beta chain) was recorded in a study of blood T cell repertoires in COVID-19 (dated by TCRdb to 2020 to 2022). About the study as a whole: Samples from collaborators originated in the United States, Italy and Spain and spanned both the acute and convalescent phases of COVID-19. The prospective study material was composed of cDNA or gDNA derived from T cells, B-cell-depleted T cells, or PBMCs. Subjects who had been exposed to COVID-19, were actively infected with it, or had recovered from it provided the deeply sampled blood TCRbeta repertoires that made up the dataset. A freely available public database, intended as a resource for researchers studying the immune response to SARS-CoV-2, is where the repertoires were released. Samples were obtained from the ongoing ImmuneRACE study (first 160 participants) and from over a thousand subjects provided by 6 global collaborators. Sample metadata almost always included a de-identified subject ID, COVID-19 status, age in years and sex. Where HLA class I and class II types were available, the types were taken from metadata supplied by the sample provider, not from assay-based typing. What the authors observed across the whole study: The amount of clinical and demographic metadata varied by source and participant and was provided uncurated.

Collaborating institutions collected whole blood in K2EDTA tubes following their own protocols. For TCRbeta analysis, collaborators shipped samples as frozen whole blood, isolated PBMCs, or DNA extracted from either of those sample types. Regarding this clone: Its antigen remains undetermined. No base-level quality is on record; no much larger clone is a single base apart.

The immunoSEQ Assay, a bias-controlled multiplex PCR, was used to amplify TCRbeta CDR3 regions from genomic DNA. In the original analysis: Nucleated cell counts per sample were estimated from amplification of reference gene primers within the assay. To quantify the absolute abundance of each unique TCRbeta CDR3 rearrangement, sequence reads were collapsed and filtered. For each sample, productive Simpson clonality was calculated as the square root of Simpson's diversity index across productive rearrangements. Here the immuneACCESS table is served through TCRdb, limited to in-frame sequences with V and J called. Missing clones are a known gap in these copies; in checked studies unresolved V genes cover under half, and the rest lacks a known reason. Clonal size and the V and J genes are those of that table, whereas D and trimming came from the DNA. The sample yields around 88,000 clones; roughly 80% were counted once. The ten biggest clones cover less than 4.5% of the sample.

The receptor was isolated from a man in his 60s with acute or convalescent COVID-19. The sample taken for sequencing was peripheral blood.

In nucleotides, the sequence is TGTGCCAGCCGTCCGGCCAGCGCGTACGAGCAGTACTTC. It encodes CASRPASAYEQYF. This chain joins TRBV12-3 or TRBV12-4 to TRBJ2-7, with the D gene not clear enough to name. Relative to germline, V is 8 bases shorter and J is 4 bases shorter, with 15 bases between their ends. Including the terminal cysteine and phenylalanine, the CDR3 comprises 13 residues. Kept here is only the CDR3 DNA, which spans 39 bases and is read in frame from base 1.